These 20 T cell receptor beta chains were all obtained from the same sample, sequenced in a study of T-cell memory formation after mild COVID-19. MiXCR was run by TCRdb on the 5' RACE reads, yielding one entry per CDR3 protein. The table has about 390,000 distinct CDR3 sequences, 16% seen once. Input material: PBMCs or a T cell subset sorted from them (not recorded which). These receptors originate from a young man who had mild COVID-19 (a few samples of this study predate the infection). Cell type and time point are not known.

The V and J genes are TRBV7-2 and TRBJ2-3, with 8 bases lining up with TRBD2. CDR1 and CDR2 (germline): SGHTA, FQGNSA. Trimming removed 3 bases from V and 4 bases from J; junction bases left unmatched: 6. This CDR3 region has 15 residues. Written as DNA, the CDR3 is TGTGCCAGCAGCTTTTCAGCGGGGGAAGCAGATACGCAGTATTTT. Protein: CASSFSAGEADTQYF. The full variable domain, completed using reference TRBV7-2 and TRBJ2-3, is GAGVSQSPSNKVTEKGKDVELRCDPISGHTALYWYRQSLGQGLEFLIYFQGNSAPDKSGLPSDRFSAERTGGSVSTLTIQRTQQEDSAVYLCASSFSAGEADTQYFGPGTRLTVL.

This clonotype was detected many times. The junction and the germline gene differ at one end; a read error may be behind it. This chain links TRBV7-9 with TRBJ1-1; TRBD1 might be the D (5 bases). The germline gives CDR1 SEHNR, CDR2 FQNEAQ (reference sequence). The CDR3 consists of 13 residues. DNA of the CDR3: TGTGCTAGCAGCCGAGACAGCAACACTGAAGCTTTCTTT. This sequence encodes CASSRDSNTEAFF.

This clonotype showed up many times. DNA of the CDR3: TGCGCCAGTATGGCCGGGGGGGGCGGTTCCCCCGAGCAGTTCTTC. It yields the protein CASMAGGGGSPEQFF. The gene calls are TRBV5-1 and TRBJ2-1; TRBD2 agrees at 8 bases. With V trimmed by 8 bases and J by 10 bases, 17 bases remained unmatched. There are 15 residues in the CDR3. Germline values: CDR1 SGHRS, CDR2 YFSETQ.

This clonotype was recorded only once. The rearrangement uses TRBV30 and TRBJ2-7; D is perhaps TRBD2 (6 bases). The CDR3 spans 12 residues. Looked up from germline, CDR1 is GTSNPN and CDR2 is SVGIG (reference sequence). V was pared by 3 bases and J by 2 bases, with 8 bases between. The CDR3 DNA reads TGTGCCTGGAGCGGGGGACCCTACGAGCAGTACTTC. It encodes CAWSGGPYEQYF.

This clonotype occurred a few times. This chain uses TRBV6-5 with TRBJ1-1; weak D call: TRBD1 (5 bases). The CDR3 runs 15 residues. Deletions cut 0 bases from V and 0 bases from J, with 8 bases between. Germline CDR1 is MNHEY and CDR2 is SVGAGI. This CDR3 is CASSYSGTLNTEAFF. The CDR3 nucleotides are TGTGCCAGCAGTTACTCAGGGACCCTGAACACTGAAGCTTTCTTT.

This clonotype has only a few counts. The genes are TRBV7-9 and TRBJ1-1; D call uncertain. V shed 2 bases and J shed 0 bases, with 4 bases lying between them. The CDR3 consists of 13 residues. The germline gives CDR1 SEHNR, CDR2 FQNEAQ (reference sequence). CDR3 DNA: TGTGCCAGCAGCTTACTGGTGAACACTGAAGCTTTCTTT. Its translation is CASSLLVNTEAFF.

The chain combines TRBV7-2 with TRBJ1-6, with D possibly matching TRBD1 (6 bases). Germline V gene sequence: CDR1 SGHTA, CDR2 FQGNSA. The CDR3 loop spans 16 amino acids. V was trimmed by 5 bases and J by 9 bases, leaving 20 bases between them. The CDR3 loop reads CASSPSPGGRVSPLHF. CDR3 sequence (DNA): TGTGCCAGCAGCCCCTCCCCGGGGGGGCGGGTTTCACCCCTCCACTTT.

The table lists this clonotype with a few counts. J is TRBJ1-4 and V is TRBV5-1; D remains ambiguous. The CDR3 extends over 17 amino acids. Trimming shortened V by 4 bases and J by 6 bases, and 22 bases separated the two germline ends. The germline CDR1 and CDR2 sequences are SGHRS and YFSETQ. The CDR3 loop is CASSNALLGYEDEKLFF. Written as DNA, the CDR3 is TGCGCCAGCAGCAACGCGCTCTTAGGGTACGAAGATGAAAAACTGTTTTTT.

The chain is built from TRBV11-2 and TRBJ2-3; 7 positions agree with TRBD1. The CDR3 is 15 residues long. The J segment lost 0 bases and the V segment lost 1 base, leaving 1 base of the junction unmatched. Germline-derived CDR1 and CDR2 are SGHAT and FQNNGV. Written as DNA, the CDR3 is TGTGCCAGCAGCTTAGGGGGACAGAGCACAGATACGCAGTATTTT. It translates to CASSLGGQSTDTQYF.

The V and J genes are TRBV2 and TRBJ2-5; possibly TRBD1 for D (6 bases). From germline, CDR1 is SNHLY and CDR2 FYNNEI. The CDR3 loop spans 15 amino acids. Trimming removed 4 bases at V and 1 base at J, with 13 bases between. CDR3 sequence (DNA): TGTGCCAGCAGTGGGGTAACAGGGACCCAAGAGACCCAGTACTTC. Protein sequence: CASSGVTGTQETQYF.

In its sample, this clonotype was seen a few times. V usage is TRBV5-1 and J usage is TRBJ2-7; D may be TRBD1 (6 bases). V lost 3 bases and J 6 bases, leaving 19 bases between the germline ends. Germline CDR1 and CDR2: SGHRS and YFSETQ. The CDR3 consists of 15 residues. CDR3 nucleotides: TGCGCCAGCAGCTCCACGTCAGGGGATTGGGGCGAGCAGTACTTC. Translation: CASSSTSGDWGEQYF.

This clonotype was counted only a few times. The chain combines TRBV6-1 with TRBJ1-2; D is uncertain. The CDR3 loop spans 15 amino acids. Trimming stripped 5 bases from V and 3 bases from J, with 16 bases between. CDR1 and CDR2 from the germline V gene are MNHNS and SASEGT. CDR3 coding DNA: TGTGCCAGCAGTCCCCGCGAGGACCGATACTATGGCTACACCTTC. Amino acid sequence: CASSPREDRYYGYTF.

This clonotype was recorded a few times. The rearrangement links TRBV6-5 to TRBJ2-2; no reliable D call. The CDR3 has 15 amino acids. Germline V gene data show CDR1 as MNHEY and CDR2 as SVGAGI. Between the trimmed V and J ends, which lost 5 bases and 0 bases, there was a span of 10 bases. The CDR3 DNA follows: TGTGCCAGCAGTCCGCAACTCCCGAACACCGGGGAGCTGTTTTTT. Its translation: CASSPQLPNTGELFF.

This clonotype appeared a few times. This chain joins TRBV4-1 and TRBJ1-2; D uncertain. This CDR3 is built from 15 residues. The V gene's germline CDR1 is MGHRA and CDR2 YSYEKL. Trimming pared 0 bases from V and 4 bases from J, leaving 12 bases between. CDR3 loop: CASSQEIKEFYGYTF. Written as DNA, the CDR3 is TGCGCCAGCAGCCAAGAAATCAAGGAATTCTATGGCTACACCTTC.

Only a few counts were recorded for this clonotype. The chain is built from TRBV6-5 and TRBJ2-5; TRBD1 might be the D (6 bases). The germline gives CDR1 MNHEY, CDR2 SVGAGI. V dropped 0 bases and J dropped 5 bases, with 16 bases sitting between them. The CDR3 runs 16 residues. The CDR3 DNA reads as TGTGCCAGCAGTTACTCGAACACCCAGGGGTGGGAGACCCAGTACTTC. It encodes CASSYSNTQGWETQYF.

V is TRBV5-1 and J is TRBJ1-2; no definite D call. Germline CDR1 reads SGHRS; CDR2 reads YFSETQ. This CDR3 comprises 11 residues. V gave up 7 bases and J gave up 4 bases, with 8 bases separating them. The CDR3 loop reads CASGGGYGYTF. CDR3 in DNA: TGCGCCAGCGGAGGTGGCTATGGCTACACCTTC.

V is TRBV11-2 and J is TRBJ2-1; D tentatively fits TRBD1 or TRBD2 (5 bases each). Per the germline V gene, CDR1 is SGHAT and CDR2 is FQNNGV. The CDR3 totals 15 residues. V lost 4 bases to trimming and J lost 4 bases, with 14 bases between them. The CDR3 sequence: CASSSTGALYNEQFF. CDR3 nucleotide sequence: TGTGCCAGCAGCTCAACCGGGGCCTTATACAATGAGCAGTTCTTC.

This clonotype was observed a few times. This sequence joins TRBV27 and TRBJ2-7; D is unclear. Germline V CDR1 and CDR2: MNHEY, SMNVEV (reference sequence). The CDR3 spans 13 residues. Written as DNA, the CDR3 is TGTGACAGCAGTTTCAGCCCTGTCAGCGAGCAGTACGTC. Translated: CDSSFSPVSEQYV.

The V call is TRBV9, the J call TRBJ2-3, with 7 bases fitting TRBD2. Unmatched junction bases numbered 3, after V lost 0 bases and J lost 2 bases. Germline CDR1 is SGDLS and CDR2 is YYNGEE. This CDR3 region has 15 residues. Here the CDR3 DNA reads TGTGCCAGCAGCGTAGTCGGGGGGTTCACAGATACGCAGTATTTT. This encodes CASSVVGGFTDTQYF.

The chain is built from TRBV12-3 or TRBV12-4 and TRBJ2-2, with D tentatively TRBD1 or TRBD2 (5 bases each). The CDR3 covers 15 residues. V was clipped by 2 bases and J by 4 bases, with 11 bases between them. The CDR3 here is CASSLNPGLTGELFF. CDR3 nucleotide sequence: TGTGCCAGCAGTTTAAATCCGGGGCTCACCGGGGAGCTGTTTTTT.